These 11 T cell receptor beta chains share one sample of origin, sequenced in a study of shared clonotypes between healthy human individuals. The protocol was immunoSEQ multiplex PCR, while the TCRdb copy is restricted to in-frame clones and leaves out a portion. This sample carries about 530,000 clones, about 79% of them seen once, and the ten largest clones take approximately 12%. The sample was PBMCs. These TCRs come from a woman aged 40 to 55 in good health. Some clones in this sample may be carry-over from other donors' samples.

This chain connects TRBV27 to TRBJ2-2; the D gene is possibly TRBD2 (6 bases). Germline CDR1 MNHEY, CDR2 SMNVEV (reference sequence). V lost 4 bases, J lost 3 bases, and 12 bases lay in between. The CDR3 length is 15 residues. The CDR3, as DNA: TGTGCCAGCAGTTCGCGGCGGGGATACACCGGGGAGCTGTTTTTT. This sequence encodes CASSSRRGYTGELFF.

The rearrangement joins TRBV11-2 to TRBJ2-5; D may be TRBD2 (5 bases). CDR3 length: 16 residues. V lost 1 base to trimming and J lost 2 bases, with 14 bases between them. The V gene's germline CDR1 is SGHAT and CDR2 FQNNGV. CDR3 in DNA: TGTGCCAGCAGCTTAGGGGATCCGGGATATCAAGAGACCCAGTACTTC. As protein: CASSLGDPGYQETQYF.

This chain uses TRBV7-9 with TRBJ2-7; D not resolved. The length of the CDR3 is 17 residues. With 0 bases removed from V and 0 bases from J, the gap between germline ends came to 15 bases. Germline CDR1 SEHNR, CDR2 FQNEAQ (reference sequence). The DNA of the CDR3 is TGTGCCAGCAGCTTAGCGACCCAGCGTCAAAGCTCCTACGAGCAGTACTTC. It is translated as CASSLATQRQSSYEQYF.

The genes are TRBV28 and TRBJ2-5; TRBD1 might be the D (6 bases). The CDR3 is 14 amino acids. V was clipped by 6 bases and J by 2 bases, with 13 bases between them. Germline V gene lookup returns CDR1 MDHEN and CDR2 SYDVKM. The CDR3 sequence is CASRGGQPQETQYF. The DNA of the CDR3 is TGTGCCAGCAGGGGCGGACAGCCTCAAGAGACCCAGTACTTC.

The chain employs TRBV18 and TRBJ2-7; no definite D call. CDR3 size: 12 residues. From germline, CDR1 is KGHSH and CDR2 LQKENI. The V and J ends lost 4 bases and 7 bases respectively, with 11 bases between them. The CDR3: CASSQPPREQYF. DNA for the CDR3: TGTGCCAGCTCACAGCCCCCTCGGGAGCAGTACTTC. Complete variable domain (other parts from reference TRBV18 and TRBJ2-7): NAGVMQNPRHLVRRRGQEARLRCSPMKGHSHVYWYRQLPEEGLKFMVYLQKENIIDESGMPKERFSAEFPKEGPSILRIQQVVRGDSAAYFCASSQPPREQYFGPGTRLTVT.

For the CDR3, the DNA is TGCAGCGTTGCCCGGGACAGGGGAGAGACCCAGTACTTC. Its translation is CSVARDRGETQYF. The chain uses TRBV29-1 and TRBJ2-5, with TRBD1 matching 10 bases. V lost 4 bases and J lost 4; bases outside the gene matches: 3. Germline V gives CDR1 SQVTM, CDR2 ANQGSEA. The length of the CDR3 is 13 residues. Full variable domain (rest looked up from reference TRBV29-1 and TRBJ2-5): SAVISQKPSRDICQRGTSLTIQCQVDSQVTMMFWYRQQPGQSLTLIATANQGSEATYESGFVIDKFPISRPNLTFSTLTVSNMSPEDSSIYLCSVARDRGETQYFGPGTRLLVL.

This chain uses TRBV7-2 with TRBJ2-6, with a possible D match to TRBD2 (5 bases). V gave up 0 bases and J gave up 0 bases, with 6 bases separating them. The CDR3 runs to 16 residues. The germline V gene has CDR1 SGHTA and CDR2 FQGNSA. The DNA for the CDR3 is TGTGCCAGCAGCTTAGCGGGGAGCTCTGGGGCCAACGTCCTGACTTTC. Translating it yields CASSLAGSSGANVLTF.

The V gene is TRBV6-1, the J gene TRBJ2-5, with 12 bases matching TRBD1. The ends lost 5 bases at V and 4 bases at J; junction bases unmatched: 5. From germline, CDR1 is MNHNS and CDR2 SASEGT. The CDR3 length is 15 residues. The CDR3 sequence is CASSWGQGAGETQYF. Written as DNA, the CDR3 is TGTGCCAGCAGTTGGGGACAGGGGGCGGGAGAGACCCAGTACTTC.

This clone was detected once. The chain links TRBV19 to TRBJ1-2; D is possibly TRBD1 (6 bases). Germline V lookup: CDR1 LNHDA, CDR2 SQIVND (reference sequence). There are 13 residues in the CDR3. The V end was cut by 6 bases, the J end by 8 bases, with 16 bases between. In DNA, the CDR3 is TGTGCCAGTAGATCAGGGGAATCGGTGGGCTACACCTTC. This translates into CASRSGESVGYTF.

The chain has TRBV5-1 and TRBJ2-3, with TRBD2 as a possible D gene (6 bases). The V gene lost 0 bases and the J gene lost 2 bases, with 13 bases spanning the gap. This CDR3 spans 16 amino acids. Germline V CDR1 and CDR2: SGHRS, YFSETQ. CDR3 sequence reads: CASSLGGDPNTDTQYF. In DNA, the CDR3 is TGCGCCAGCAGCTTGGGGGGGGACCCCAACACAGATACGCAGTATTTT.

The chain couples TRBV9 to TRBJ2-3; 13 positions agree with TRBD2. The CDR3 totals 15 residues. After removal of 2 bases from V and 4 bases from J, the junction contained 1 base not matched to a gene. From germline, CDR1 is SGDLS and CDR2 YYNGEE. CDR3 DNA: TGTGCCAGCAGCGTTACTAGCGGGGGGGCAGATACGCAGTATTTT. This gives the protein CASSVTSGGADTQYF.